One sample yielded the 26 T cell receptor beta chains listed below, sequenced in a study of T cell changes during pregnancy in multiple sclerosis. Sequencing was performed with immunoSEQ multiplex PCR; in TCRdb, only in-frame clones are kept and a portion is missing. The sample holds around 71,000 clones, around nine tenths seen once. This material consisted of peripheral blood, taken in the third trimester of pregnancy. These receptor sequences come from a female donor with multiple sclerosis, enrolled in a pregnancy study.

V is TRBV4-1 and J is TRBJ1-2; D remains ambiguous. The length of the CDR3 is 15 residues. The germline V gene encodes CDR1 MGHRA and CDR2 YSYEKL. V was pared by 0 bases and J by 3 bases, with 11 bases between. CDR3 loop: CASSQDQDGYYGYTF. The DNA of the CDR3 is TGCGCCAGCAGCCAAGATCAAGACGGGTACTATGGCTACACCTTC.

The chain uses TRBV5-1 and TRBJ2-1; D unresolved. CDR3 length: 17 residues. CDR1 and CDR2 from the germline V gene are SGHRS and YFSETQ. Trimming took 0 bases from V and 0 from J, leaving 13 bases between them. CDR3 sequence reads: CASSLESNPGSYNEQFF. The CDR3 DNA reads as TGCGCCAGCAGCTTGGAGTCGAACCCGGGCTCCTACAATGAGCAGTTCTTC.

V gene TRBV11-2 combines with J gene TRBJ1-1; perhaps TRBD1 as D (5 bases). V lost 5 bases and J 4 bases, leaving 11 bases between the germline ends. Germline-derived CDR1 and CDR2 are SGHAT and FQNNGV. The CDR3 is 13 residues long. The CDR3 nucleotides read TGTGCCAGCAGCCCTGGGGGGGGCACTGAAGCTTTCTTT. As protein: CASSPGGGTEAFF.

This rearrangement joins TRBV5-1 to TRBJ1-1; D gene ambiguous. Germline-derived CDR1 and CDR2 are SGHRS and YFSETQ. CDR3 length: 14 amino acids. The V gene lost 1 base and the J gene lost 3 bases, with 10 bases spanning the gap. CDR3 nucleotides: TGCGCCAGCAGCTTGAGAATGGCAGACACTGAAGCTTTCTTT. As protein: CASSLRMADTEAFF. Combining the CDR3 with reference TRBV5-1 and TRBJ1-1 gives the whole variable domain KAGVTQTPRYLIKTRGQQVTLSCSPISGHRSVSWYQQTPGQGLQFLFEYFSETQRNKGNFPGRFSGRQFSNSRSEMNVSTLELGDSALYLCASSLRMADTEAFFGQGTRLTVV.

The CDR3 here is CASSFPGNGNEQFF. In DNA form, the CDR3 reads TGTGCCAGCAGCTTCCCAGGGAACGGCAATGAGCAGTTCTTC. The chain joins TRBV7-2 to TRBJ2-1; the D gene is possibly TRBD1 (5 bases). CDR1 is SGHTA and CDR2 is FQGNSA in the germline V gene. V shed 3 bases and J shed 6 bases, with 12 bases lying between them. The CDR3 is 14 residues long.

The genes are TRBV7-2 and TRBJ1-5; 9 positions match TRBD1. Unmatched junction bases numbered 9, after V lost 4 bases and J lost 5 bases. Germline V gene data show CDR1 as SGHTA and CDR2 as FQGNSA. This CDR3 has 16 residues. The CDR3 nucleotides read TGTGCCAGCAGCTCCGGGACAGGGTTTGGCGATCAGCCCCAGCATTTT. Translated: CASSSGTGFGDQPQHF. The full variable domain, completed using reference TRBV7-2 and TRBJ1-5, is GAGVSQSPSNKVTEKGKDVELRCDPISGHTALYWYRQSLGQGLEFLIYFQGNSAPDKSGLPSDRFSAERTGGSVSTLTIQRTQQEDSAVYLCASSSGTGFGDQPQHFGDGTRLSIL.

The chain uses TRBV5-1 and TRBJ2-2; D may be TRBD2 (5 bases). Germline CDR1 SGHRS, CDR2 YFSETQ. The CDR3 loop spans 15 amino acids. V lost 1 base, J lost 1 base, and 8 bases lay in between. Here the CDR3 DNA reads TGCGCCAGCAGCTTGTACGGACTGAACACCGGGGAGCTGTTTTTT. Its translation is CASSLYGLNTGELFF.

Remarks on this clone: Other DNA sequences of this sample code for an identical CDR3. The chain combines TRBV7-2 with TRBJ2-5, with 7 bases fitting TRBD2. V gave up 5 bases and J gave up 5 bases; unmatched junction bases: 8. Germline assignment: CDR1 SGHTA and CDR2 FQGNSA. The CDR3 spans 14 residues. The CDR3 DNA follows: TGTGCCAGCAGCCGCCGGGGAGGGAGGGAGACCCAGTACTTC. It yields the protein CASSRRGGRETQYF.

The gene calls are TRBV7-9 and TRBJ1-4; 7 bases fit TRBD1. Germline-derived CDR1 and CDR2 are SEHNR and FQNEAQ (reference sequence). The CDR3 has 16 amino acids. The V gene end was trimmed by 1 base and the J gene end by 1 base; junction bases not matched to a gene: 3. The CDR3 here is CASSLERQGTNEKLFF. The CDR3 bases are TGTGCCAGCAGCTTAGAGAGACAGGGAACTAATGAAAAACTGTTTTTT.

This clone has just one count. The chain uses TRBV7-2 and TRBJ1-2; 10 bases are shared with TRBD1. After removal of 3 bases from V and 3 bases from J, the junction contained 1 base not matched to a gene. Looked up from germline, CDR1 is SGHTA and CDR2 is FQGNSA. CDR3 length: 14 residues. The CDR3 loop is CASSLGTGDYGYTF. The CDR3 DNA reads TGTGCCAGCAGCTTGGGGACAGGGGACTATGGCTACACCTTC.

Comments on this clone: Other DNA sequences in the same sample also yield this CDR3. CDR3 protein: CASSLYQSPGAEAFF. CDR3 sequence (DNA): TGCGCCAGCAGCTTATATCAGTCTCCGGGGGCTGAAGCTTTCTTT. The V gene is TRBV5-1, the J gene TRBJ1-1; tentatively, D is TRBD1 (5 bases). The CDR3 totals 15 residues. The germline V gene encodes CDR1 SGHRS and CDR2 YFSETQ. V was shortened by 2 bases and J by 6 bases, with 17 bases between the two germline ends.

The chain couples TRBV27 to TRBJ2-7, with D tentatively TRBD1 (5 bases). The germline CDR1 and CDR2 sequences are MNHEY and SMNVEV (reference sequence). V lost 5 bases, J lost 1 base, and 24 bases lay in between. This CDR3 has 18 amino acids. The CDR3 region is CASSPRTFLNLDSYEQYF. DNA for the CDR3: TGTGCCAGCAGTCCCCGGACATTCCTCAACTTGGATTCCTACGAGCAGTACTTC.

The rearrangement links TRBV7-2 to TRBJ2-3; 8 bases line up with TRBD2. Germline V gene data show CDR1 as SGHTA and CDR2 as FQGNSA. The CDR3 totals 16 residues. J was trimmed by 7 bases and V by 0 bases; bases with no gene match: 9. In DNA, the CDR3 is TGTGCCAGCAGCTTAGCCGCCCAGCGGGAGAGGAATACGCAGTATTTT. The encoded protein is CASSLAAQRERNTQYF.

The rearrangement links TRBV14 to TRBJ2-6; TRBD1 aligns across 10 bases. V shed 1 base and J 3 bases; nucleotides not matched to a gene: 9. Germline V gives CDR1 SGHDN, CDR2 FVKESK. CDR3 length: 19 amino acids. For the CDR3, the DNA is TGTGCCAGCAGCCAAGCGGGGGGACAGGGGATATATGGGGCCAACGTCCTGACTTTC. Protein sequence: CASSQAGGQGIYGANVLTF.

The chain uses TRBV7-3 and TRBJ2-1; 8 nucleotides line up with TRBD2. J was trimmed by 7 bases and V by 5 bases; bases with no gene match: 7. Looked up from germline, CDR1 is SGHTA and CDR2 is FQGTGA. The CDR3 sequence is 14 residues long. CDR3 DNA: TGTGCCAGCAGCCCTTTTGCTAGCGGGAATGAGCAGTTCTTC. As protein: CASSPFASGNEQFF.

V is TRBV4-1 and J is TRBJ1-1, with 7 bases fitting TRBD1. Unmatched junction bases numbered 6, after V lost 5 bases and J lost 0 bases. The germline V gene has CDR1 MGHRA and CDR2 YSYEKL. There are 15 residues in the CDR3. CDR3 nucleotides: TGCGCCAGCAGCGAAGCCAGGGGGATGAACACTGAAGCTTTCTTT. Translation: CASSEARGMNTEAFF.

This chain links TRBV27 with TRBJ2-7; D is possibly TRBD1 (5 bases). Trimming cost V 2 bases and J 2 bases, with 10 bases left between them. Germline CDR1 reads MNHEY; CDR2 reads SMNVEV (reference sequence). This CDR3 is 14 amino acids long. The DNA of the CDR3 is TGTGCCAGCAGTTTACGAAGCAGGGCCTACGAGCAGTACTTC. It is translated as CASSLRSRAYEQYF.

The V call is TRBV4-2, the J call TRBJ2-2; a possible D gene is TRBD2 (6 bases). Trimming cost V 0 bases and J 5 bases, with 10 bases left between them. CDR1 and CDR2 (germline): LGHNA, YNFKEQ. This CDR3 is built from 15 residues. The CDR3: CASSQEAGRTGELFF. The CDR3 region has the DNA TGTGCCAGCAGCCAAGAGGCAGGGAGGACCGGGGAGCTGTTTTTT.

The chain is built from TRBV9 and TRBJ2-5, with 9 bases fitting TRBD1. The CDR3 totals 14 residues. Germline V gives CDR1 SGDLS, CDR2 YYNGEE. The V gene end was trimmed by 4 bases and the J gene end by 7 bases; junction bases not matched to a gene: 8. This CDR3 reads CASSREGQGRTQYF. The CDR3 bases are TGTGCCAGCAGCAGAGAGGGACAGGGTCGGACCCAGTACTTC.

The genes are TRBV6-4 and TRBJ2-2; 12 nucleotides line up with TRBD1. The CDR3 loop spans 15 amino acids. The V and J ends lost 6 bases and 7 bases, in that order; junction bases with no gene match: 6. Germline V lookup: CDR1 MRHNA, CDR2 SNTAGT. The CDR3 sequence: CASSPGTGGGGELFF. CDR3 DNA: TGTGCCAGCAGCCCCGGGACAGGGGGCGGCGGGGAGCTGTTTTTT.

This chain connects TRBV30 to TRBJ1-4; maybe TRBD1 (6 bases). Trimming cost V 5 bases and J 5 bases, with 15 bases left between them. The CDR3 sequence is 14 residues long. Germline V gene lookup returns CDR1 GTSNPN and CDR2 SVGIG (reference sequence). The CDR3 here is CAWGKDSQNEKLFF. As DNA, the CDR3 is TGTGCCTGGGGGAAGGACAGTCAAAATGAAAAACTGTTTTTT.

This clone was seen only once. The genes are TRBV7-2 and TRBJ2-1, with 9 bases that match TRBD2. Germline loops: CDR1 SGHTA, CDR2 FQGNSA. The V and J ends lost 6 bases and 0 bases, in that order; junction bases with no gene match: 3. The CDR3 is 15 residues long. CDR3 region: CASRIAGASYNEQFF. The CDR3 DNA sequence: TGTGCCAGCAGGATAGCGGGAGCCTCCTACAATGAGCAGTTCTTC.

J is TRBJ1-5 and V is TRBV6-1; 8 bases are shared with TRBD1. CDR3 length: 14 residues. Per the germline V gene, CDR1 is MNHNS and CDR2 is SASEGT. Trimming at V came to 10 bases and at J to 4 bases, leaving 9 bases not matched to a gene. CDR3 nucleotide sequence: TGTGCCATCGCAGGGGGCGTTCGTAATCAGCCCCAGCATTTT. Amino acids: CAIAGGVRNQPQHF.

The chain uses TRBV7-2 and TRBJ1-4; D unclear. Germline V gene data show CDR1 as SGHTA and CDR2 as FQGNSA. The CDR3 is made up of 14 amino acids. The V and J ends lost 3 bases and 5 bases respectively, with 10 bases between them. The DNA of the CDR3 is TGTGCCAGCAGCTTCTACGGGTCAAATGAAAAACTGTTTTTT. This encodes CASSFYGSNEKLFF.

The chain combines TRBV30 with TRBJ2-5; 8 bases align to TRBD2. The J call may not be correct, given that the DNA end is closer to TRBJ2-7. Germline V gene lookup returns CDR1 GTSNPN and CDR2 SVGIG (reference sequence). The CDR3 loop spans 14 amino acids. CDR3 coding DNA: TGTGCCTGGAGTGTCGAGCGGGAGATATACGAGCAGTACTTC. It encodes CAWSVEREIYEQYF.

The chain joins TRBV5-6 to TRBJ2-1; D call uncertain. The V gene lost 1 base and the J gene lost 6 bases, with 5 bases spanning the gap. CDR1 and CDR2 from the germline V gene are SGHDT and YYEEEE. This CDR3 is 12 amino acids long. The DNA of the CDR3 is TGTGCCAGCAGCTTGACAAGCAATGAGCAGTTCTTC. Translated, it gives CASSLTSNEQFF. Supplemented by reference TRBV5-6 and TRBJ2-1, the full variable domain reads DAGVTQSPTHLIKTRGQQVTLRCSPKSGHDTVSWYQQALGQGPQFIFQYYEEEERQRGNFPDRFSGHQFPNYSSELNVNALLLGDSALYLCASSLTSNEQFFGPGTRLTVL.